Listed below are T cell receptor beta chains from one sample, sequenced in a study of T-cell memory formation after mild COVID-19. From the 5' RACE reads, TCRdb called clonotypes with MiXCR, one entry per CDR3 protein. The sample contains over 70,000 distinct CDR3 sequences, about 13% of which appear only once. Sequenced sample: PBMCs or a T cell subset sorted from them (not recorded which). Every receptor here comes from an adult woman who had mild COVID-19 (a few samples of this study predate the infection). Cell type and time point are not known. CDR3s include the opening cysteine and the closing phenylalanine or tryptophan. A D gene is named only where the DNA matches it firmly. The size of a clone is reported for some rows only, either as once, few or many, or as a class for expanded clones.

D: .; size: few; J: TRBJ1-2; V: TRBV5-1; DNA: TGCGCCAGCAGCCCTCAAACCGACGAGTTGCATGGCTACACCTTC; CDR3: CASSPQTDELHGYTF
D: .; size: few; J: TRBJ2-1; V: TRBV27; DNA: TGTGCCAGCGTCGTCGGAGGGGGGGGCGAGAATGAGCAGTTCTTC; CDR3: CASVVGGGGENEQFF
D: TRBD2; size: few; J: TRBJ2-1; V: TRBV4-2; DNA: TGTGCCAGCAGCCGAGGACTAGCGGGAGGTTTGGGATACAATGAGCAGTTCTTC; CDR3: CASSRGLAGGLGYNEQFF
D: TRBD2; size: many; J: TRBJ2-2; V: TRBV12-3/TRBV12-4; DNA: TGTGCCAGCAGTTTGAGTAGCGGGAGCTTCGGGGAGCTGTTTTTT; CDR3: CASSLSSGSFGELFF
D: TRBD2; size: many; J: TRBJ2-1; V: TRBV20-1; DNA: TGCAGTGCTGTGACTAGCGCCCTCAATGAGCAGTTCTTC; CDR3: CSAVTSALNEQFF
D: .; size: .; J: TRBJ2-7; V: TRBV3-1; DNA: TGTGCCAGCAGCCAGGGAGCAGTATACGAGCAGTACTTC; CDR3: CASSQGAVYEQYF
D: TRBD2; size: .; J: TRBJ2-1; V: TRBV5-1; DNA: TGCGCCAGCAGCTTGGCCGGGGGGGGCACGTACAATGAGCAGTTCTTC; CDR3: CASSLAGGGTYNEQFF
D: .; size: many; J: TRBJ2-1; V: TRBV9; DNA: TGTGCCAGCAGCGAGAGCTCCTACAATGAGCAGTTCTTC; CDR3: CASSESSYNEQFF
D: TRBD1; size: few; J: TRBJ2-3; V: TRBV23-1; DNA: TGCGCCAGCAGTCAAAAGACAGGGTGGGCAGATACGCAGTATTTT; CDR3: CASSQKTGWADTQYF
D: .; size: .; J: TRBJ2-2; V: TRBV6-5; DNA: TGTGCCAGCAGTTATGAAGGGGGAGGGCCGGACACCGGGGAGCTGTTTTTT; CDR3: CASSYEGGGPDTGELFF
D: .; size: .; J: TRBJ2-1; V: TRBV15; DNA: TGTGCCACCAGCGGAGACCGGGAAGGTATGACGATCGTGCAGTTCTTC; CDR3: CATSGDREGMTIVQFF
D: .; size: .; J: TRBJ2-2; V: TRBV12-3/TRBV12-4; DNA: TGTGCCAGCAGTTTAGAGTTTGGGGCCTTGATCACCGGGGAGCTGTTTTTT; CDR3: CASSLEFGALITGELFF
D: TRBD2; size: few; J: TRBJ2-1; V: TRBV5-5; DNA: TGTGCCAGCAGCTTCCCGGGACTAGCAATCGGTGAGCAGTTCTTC; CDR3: CASSFPGLAIGEQFF
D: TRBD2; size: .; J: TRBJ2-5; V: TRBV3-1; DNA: TGTGCCAGCAGCCAAGGGACTAGCGGGGCGCAAGAGACCCAGTACTTC; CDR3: CASSQGTSGAQETQYF
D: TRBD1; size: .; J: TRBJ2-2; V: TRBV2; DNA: TGTGCCAGCAGTGGGCCCCTAGACAGGGTTACGAACACCGGGGAGCTGTTTTTT; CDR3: CASSGPLDRVTNTGELFF
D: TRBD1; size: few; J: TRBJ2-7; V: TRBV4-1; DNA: TGCGCCAGCAGCCAAGTCCTAGACAGGGTCTACGAGCAGTACTTC; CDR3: CASSQVLDRVYEQYF